This T cell receptor beta chain was found in a study of T cells in Graves' hyperthyroidism and ophthalmopathy. General study findings and limits: Researchers found most expanded thyroid clonotypes above 0.001 in blood as well.

The investigators amplified TCR beta CDR3 regions from RNA transcripts. First-round RT-PCR targeting the TCR CDR3 was performed with the HTBI primer set. In TCRdb, the multiplex PCR reads were re-called with MiXCR into one record per CDR3 protein. Of 480,000 or so distinct CDR3 sequences listed, 46% were seen once; the top ten hold 35% to 50%. This clonotype was observed at least ten times. Its target is not known. Trimming shortened V by 6 bases and J by 2 bases, and 14 bases separated the two germline ends. Germline V gene sequence: CDR1 SEHNR, CDR2 FQNEAQ (reference sequence). The CDR3 runs 14 residues.

This receptor was taken from an adult woman with Graves' disease, either hyperthyroidism or ophthalmopathy (not recorded which). The gene calls are TRBV7-9 and TRBJ2-7; D unclear. The sample was peripheral blood or thyroid tissue (not recorded which). CDR3 nucleotides: TGTGCCAGCAGTACCCCCCTTAGGACCTACGAGCAGTACTTC. Encoded protein: CASSTPLRTYEQYF.